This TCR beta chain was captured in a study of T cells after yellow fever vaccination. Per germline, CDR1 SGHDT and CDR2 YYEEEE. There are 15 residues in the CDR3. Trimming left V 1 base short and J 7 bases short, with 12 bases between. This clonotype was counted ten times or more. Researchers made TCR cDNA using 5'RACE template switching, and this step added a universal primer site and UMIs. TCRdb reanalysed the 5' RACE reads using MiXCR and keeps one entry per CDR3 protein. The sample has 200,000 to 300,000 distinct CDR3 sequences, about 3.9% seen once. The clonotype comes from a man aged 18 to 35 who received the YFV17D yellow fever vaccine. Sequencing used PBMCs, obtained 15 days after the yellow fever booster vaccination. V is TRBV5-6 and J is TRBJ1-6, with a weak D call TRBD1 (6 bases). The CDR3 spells CASSLPGVENSPLHF. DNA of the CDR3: TGTGCCAGCAGCTTGCCAGGGGTTGAAAATTCACCCCTCCACTTT.